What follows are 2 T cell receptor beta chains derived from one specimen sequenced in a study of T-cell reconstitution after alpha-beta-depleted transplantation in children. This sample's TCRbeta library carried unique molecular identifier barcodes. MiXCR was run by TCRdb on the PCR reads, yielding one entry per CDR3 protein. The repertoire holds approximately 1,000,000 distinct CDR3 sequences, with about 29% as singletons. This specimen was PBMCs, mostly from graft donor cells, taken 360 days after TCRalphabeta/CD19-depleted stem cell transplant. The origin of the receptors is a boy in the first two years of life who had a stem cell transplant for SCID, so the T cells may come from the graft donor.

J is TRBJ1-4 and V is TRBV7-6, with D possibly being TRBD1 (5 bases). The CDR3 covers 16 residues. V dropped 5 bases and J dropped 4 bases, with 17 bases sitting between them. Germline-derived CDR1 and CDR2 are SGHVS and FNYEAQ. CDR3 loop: CASSPEPTVFNEKLFF. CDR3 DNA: TGTGCCAGCAGCCCCGAACCGACAGTCTTTAATGAAAAACTGTTTTTT. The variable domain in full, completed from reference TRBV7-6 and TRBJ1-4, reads GAGVSQSPRYKVTKRGQDVALRCDPISGHVSLYWYRQALGQGPEFLTYFNYEAQQDKSGLPNDRFSAERPEGSISTLTIQRTEQRDSAMYRCASSPEPTVFNEKLFFGSGTQLSVL.

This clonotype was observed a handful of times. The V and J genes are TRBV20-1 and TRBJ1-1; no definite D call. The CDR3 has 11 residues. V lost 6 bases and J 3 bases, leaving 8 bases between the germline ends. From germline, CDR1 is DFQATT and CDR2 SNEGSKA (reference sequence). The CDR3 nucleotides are TGCAGTGCAAAGGAAGACACTGAAGCTTTCTTT. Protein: CSAKEDTEAFF.